The present T cell receptor beta chain was sequenced within a study of vaccination effects on CD4 cells after COVID-19. The CDR3 is 13 amino acids. Germline loops: CDR1 SGHNT, CDR2 YENEEA. With 4 bases removed from V and 14 bases from J, the gap between germline ends came to 15 bases. Sequenced by immunoSEQ multiplex PCR; TCRdb stores in-frame clones only, minus some. In the table there are around 40,000 clones, around 73% of which are singletons. Before sequencing took place, the ViraFEST assay used viral peptide pools to expand antigen-specific CD4+ T cells. Scientists isolated CD4+ T cells after an approximately 10-day culture period ended. The person had PCR-confirmed SARS-CoV-2 infection between March and December 2020. With respect to this clone: The target antigen is unknown.

The sequence came from a human donor who had a prior SARS-CoV-2 infection. The chain has TRBV11-3 and TRBJ1-6, with D possibly TRBD1 on 5 matching bases. The sample consisted of CD4+ T cells from PBMCs cultured with a peptide pool, taken before COVID-19 vaccination. The DNA of the CDR3 is TGTGCCAGCAGCTGGGACGCCCAGAGGGCCCTCCACTTT. Translation: CASSWDAQRALHF.